The 8 T cell receptor beta chains given below trace back to one sample, sequenced in a study of blood T cell repertoires in COVID-19. TCRdb keeps only in-frame clones here, not all; method: immunoSEQ multiplex PCR. The table lists about 180,000 clones, 86% of them singletons. The sequenced sample was PBMCs or T cells enriched from blood (not recorded which). The receptors were gathered from a woman aged 30 to 39 who had recovered from COVID-19.

The chain couples TRBV5-1 to TRBJ2-5; TRBD2 is a possible D gene (5 bases). Per the germline V gene, CDR1 is SGHRS and CDR2 is YFSETQ. CDR3 length equals 15 residues. V gave up 2 bases and J gave up 1 base, with 12 bases separating them. The CDR3 protein is CASSFYQRSQETQYF. Written as DNA, the CDR3 is TGCGCCAGCAGCTTCTACCAGCGGAGCCAAGAGACCCAGTACTTC.

The V call is TRBV6-6, the J call TRBJ2-4, with D possibly being TRBD1 (6 bases). The V end lost 6 bases, the J end lost 4 bases, and 13 bases lay between the germline ends. The CDR3 extends over 14 amino acids. The germline V gene has CDR1 MNHNY and CDR2 SVGAGI (reference sequence). CDR3 bases: TGTGCCAGCAGCGTCGGGACACAAAAAAACATTCAGTACTTC. Translating gives CASSVGTQKNIQYF.

The CDR3, as DNA: TGTGCCAGCAGTAGAGGGACAGGGGGGACCGGGGAGCTGTTTTTT. Protein product: CASSRGTGGTGELFF. This sequence joins TRBV6-5 and TRBJ2-2; 11 nucleotides line up with TRBD1. Per germline, CDR1 MNHEY and CDR2 SVGAGI. The trim removed 5 bases at V and 5 bases at J, leaving 4 bases unmatched. The CDR3 length is 15 residues.

The chain couples TRBV24-1 to TRBJ2-7; 9 bases line up with TRBD1. The length of the CDR3 is 15 residues. The germline V gene encodes CDR1 KGHDR and CDR2 SFDVKD. V lost 3 bases and J lost 5; bases outside the gene matches: 7. The CDR3 DNA is TGTGCCACCAGTGATGCCGGGACAGGGAAGCACGAGCAGTACTTC. Amino acids: CATSDAGTGKHEQYF.

This chain connects TRBV3-1 (or the pseudogene TRBV3-2) to TRBJ2-1; no reliable D call. V gave up 1 base and J gave up 12 bases, with 10 bases separating them. CDR1 and CDR2 from the germline V gene are LGHDT and YNNKEL (reference sequence). The CDR3 extends over 12 amino acids. CDR3: CASSQGPLRQFF. CDR3 in DNA: TGTGCCAGCAGCCAAGGTCCGCTCAGGCAGTTCTTC.

This chain uses TRBV19 with TRBJ1-3, with a possible D match to TRBD1 (6 bases). CDR3 length: 14 residues. The germline V and J ends were trimmed by 5 bases and 4 bases, with 12 bases remaining between them. CDR1 is LNHDA, CDR2 SQIVND, per germline (reference sequence). The DNA for the CDR3 is TGTGCCAGTAGTGGACAGTCAGAAGGAAACACCATATATTTT. Translating it yields CASSGQSEGNTIYF.

The rearrangement joins TRBV27 to TRBJ2-2; 12 bases match TRBD2. From germline, CDR1 is MNHEY and CDR2 SMNVEV (reference sequence). The trim removed 6 bases at V and 0 bases at J, leaving 8 bases unmatched. This CDR3 has 18 amino acids. The CDR3 is CASRGASGREANTGELFF. CDR3 DNA: TGTGCCAGCAGGGGAGCTAGCGGGAGGGAAGCGAACACCGGGGAGCTGTTTTTT.

V and J are TRBV5-1 and TRBJ2-6, with 11 bases identical to TRBD1. Unmatched junction bases numbered 5, after V lost 4 bases and J lost 2 bases. Germline CDR1 reads SGHRS; CDR2 reads YFSETQ. The CDR3 contains 17 residues. The CDR3 DNA sequence: TGCGCCAGCAGCCAGGGACAGGGGGGACCTGGGGCCAACGTCCTGACTTTC. This translates into CASSQGQGGPGANVLTF. The entire variable domain, with the rest obtained from reference TRBV5-1 and TRBJ2-6, is as follows: KAGVTQTPRYLIKTRGQQVTLSCSPISGHRSVSWYQQTPGQGLQFLFEYFSETQRNKGNFPGRFSGRQFSNSRSEMNVSTLELGDSALYLCASSQGQGGPGANVLTFGAGSRLTVL.